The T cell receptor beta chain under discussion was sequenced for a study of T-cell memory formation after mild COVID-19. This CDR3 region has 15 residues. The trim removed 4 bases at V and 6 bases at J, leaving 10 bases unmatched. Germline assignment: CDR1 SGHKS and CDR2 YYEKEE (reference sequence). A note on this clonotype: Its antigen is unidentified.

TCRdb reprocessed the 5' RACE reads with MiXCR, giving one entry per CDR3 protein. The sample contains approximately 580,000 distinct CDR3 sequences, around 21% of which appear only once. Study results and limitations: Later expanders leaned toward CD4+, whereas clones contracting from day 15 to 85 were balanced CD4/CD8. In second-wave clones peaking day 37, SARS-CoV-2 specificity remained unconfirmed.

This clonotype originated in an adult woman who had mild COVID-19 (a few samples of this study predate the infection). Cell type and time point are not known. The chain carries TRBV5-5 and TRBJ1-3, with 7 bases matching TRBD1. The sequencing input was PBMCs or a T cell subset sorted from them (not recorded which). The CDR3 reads CASSPPGTAANTIYF. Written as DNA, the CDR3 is TGTGCCAGCAGCCCCCCCGGGACAGCAGCAAACACCATATATTTT.